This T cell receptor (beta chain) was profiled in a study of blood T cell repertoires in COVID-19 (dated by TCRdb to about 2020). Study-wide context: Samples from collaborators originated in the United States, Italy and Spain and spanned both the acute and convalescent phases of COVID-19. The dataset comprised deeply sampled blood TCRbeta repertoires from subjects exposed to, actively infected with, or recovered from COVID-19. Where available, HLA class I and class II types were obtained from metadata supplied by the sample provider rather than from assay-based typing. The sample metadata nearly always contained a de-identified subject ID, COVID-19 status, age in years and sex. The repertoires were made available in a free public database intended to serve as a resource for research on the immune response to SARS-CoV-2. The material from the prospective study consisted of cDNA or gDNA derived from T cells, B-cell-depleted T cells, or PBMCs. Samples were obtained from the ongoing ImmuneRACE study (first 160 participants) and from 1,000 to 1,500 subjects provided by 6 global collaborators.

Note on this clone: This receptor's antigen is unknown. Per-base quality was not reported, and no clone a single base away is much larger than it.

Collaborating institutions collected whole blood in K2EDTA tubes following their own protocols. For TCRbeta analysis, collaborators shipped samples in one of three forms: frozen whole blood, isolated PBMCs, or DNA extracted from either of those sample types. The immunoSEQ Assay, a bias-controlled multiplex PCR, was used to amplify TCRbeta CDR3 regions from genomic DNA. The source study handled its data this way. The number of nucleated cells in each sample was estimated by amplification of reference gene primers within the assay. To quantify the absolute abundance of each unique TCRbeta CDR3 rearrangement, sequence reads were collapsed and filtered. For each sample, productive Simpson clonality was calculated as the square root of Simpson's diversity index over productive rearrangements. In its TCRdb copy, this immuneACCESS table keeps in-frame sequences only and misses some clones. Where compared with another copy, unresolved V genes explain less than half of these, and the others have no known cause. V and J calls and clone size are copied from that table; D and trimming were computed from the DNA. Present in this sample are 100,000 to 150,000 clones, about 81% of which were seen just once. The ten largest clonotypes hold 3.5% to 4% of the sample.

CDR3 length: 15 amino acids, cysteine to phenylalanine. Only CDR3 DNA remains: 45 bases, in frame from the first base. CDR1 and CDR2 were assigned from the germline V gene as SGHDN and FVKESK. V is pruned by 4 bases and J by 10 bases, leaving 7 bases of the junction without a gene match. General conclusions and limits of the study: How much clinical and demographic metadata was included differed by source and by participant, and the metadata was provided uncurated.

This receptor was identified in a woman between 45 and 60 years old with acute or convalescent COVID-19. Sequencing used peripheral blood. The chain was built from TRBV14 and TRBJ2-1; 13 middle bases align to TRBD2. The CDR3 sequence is CASSLGLAGVEEQFF. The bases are TGTGCCAGCAGCCTAGGACTAGCGGGGGTAGAGGAGCAGTTCTTC.